The T cell receptor (beta chain) under discussion was sequenced for a study of shared clonotypes between healthy human individuals. Whole-study findings and limits: How much donors shared clonotypes was expected to be affected by sequencing depth. Naive subsets usually exceeded memory subsets in estimated richness. A handful of donors shared about 4.8% of their naive CD4 clonotypes.

Comments on this clone: Its target is not known.

The repertoire was sequenced with immunoSEQ multiplex PCR; TCRdb's copy has only in-frame clones and lacks some. The table lists over a million clones, approximately 98% of them singletons. The donors, healthy adults who were HIV-negative, had experienced no recent acute infections or vaccinations. From germline, CDR1 is LNHNV and CDR2 YYDKDF (reference sequence). V was cut by 0 bases and J by 8 bases, with 16 bases left in between. The CDR3 extends over 16 amino acids. The chain links TRBV15 to TRBJ1-4, with D hard to call. The receptor comes from a man between 25 and 39 years old in good health. The sequencing input was naive CD4+ T cells sorted from blood. Indicated subset: CD45RA+ positively selected. This CDR3 is CATSREQARLEEKLFF. The CDR3, as DNA: TGTGCCACCAGCAGAGAGCAGGCACGACTTGAGGAAAAACTGTTTTTT.